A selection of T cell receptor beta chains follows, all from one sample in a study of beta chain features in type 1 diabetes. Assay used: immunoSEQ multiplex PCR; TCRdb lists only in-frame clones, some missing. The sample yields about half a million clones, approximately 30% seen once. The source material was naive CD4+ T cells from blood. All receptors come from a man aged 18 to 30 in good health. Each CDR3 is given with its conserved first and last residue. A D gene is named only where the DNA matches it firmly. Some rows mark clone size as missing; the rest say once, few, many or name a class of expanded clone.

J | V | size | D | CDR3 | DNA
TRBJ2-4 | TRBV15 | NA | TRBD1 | CATSVSSGTGLAKNIQYF | TGTGCCACCAGCGTTTCCTCCGGGACAGGGCTCGCCAAAAACATTCAGTACTTC
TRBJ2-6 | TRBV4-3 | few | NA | CASSQEPRGAGANVLTF | TGCGCCAGCAGCCAGGAGCCGAGGGGAGCTGGGGCCAACGTCCTGACTTTC
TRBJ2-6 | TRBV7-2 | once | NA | CASSFQGSGANVLTF | TGTGCCAGCAGCTTTCAGGGATCTGGGGCCAACGTCCTGACTTTC
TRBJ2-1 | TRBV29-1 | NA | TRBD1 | CSVLDRGRAYNEQFF | TGCAGCGTGCTCGACAGGGGAAGGGCCTACAATGAGCAGTTCTTC
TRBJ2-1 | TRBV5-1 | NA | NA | CASSLLPSDEQFF | TGCGCCAGCAGCTTGTTACCTAGCGATGAGCAGTTCTTC
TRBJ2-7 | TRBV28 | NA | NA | CASGSSYEQYF | TGTGCCAGCGGTAGTTCCTACGAGCAGTACTTC
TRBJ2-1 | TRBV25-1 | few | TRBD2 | CASSEPRTSGRGNEQFF | TGTGCCAGCAGTGAACCCCGGACTAGCGGACGCGGCAATGAGCAGTTCTTC
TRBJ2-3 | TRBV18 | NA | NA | CASSPPTAGTITDTQYF | TGTGCCAGCTCACCACCAACCGCCGGGACCATCACAGATACGCAGTATTTT
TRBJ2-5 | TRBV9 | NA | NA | CASSVGTLASQYF | TGTGCCAGCAGCGTGGGGACCCTCGCCAGCCAGTACTTC
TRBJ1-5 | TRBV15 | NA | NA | CATTSRVRNQPQHF | TGTGCCACCACCAGCCGGGTCCGAAATCAGCCCCAGCATTTT
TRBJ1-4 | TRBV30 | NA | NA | CAWSVLGLTTNEKLFF | TGTGCCTGGAGTGTACTAGGACTGACAACTAATGAAAAACTGTTTTTT
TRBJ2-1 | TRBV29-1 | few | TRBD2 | CSVVLAEGVNEQFF | TGCAGCGTAGTCCTAGCGGAAGGTGTCAATGAGCAGTTCTTC
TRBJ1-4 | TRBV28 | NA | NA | CASSRLLGVDEKLFF | TGTGCCAGCAGCCGACTCCTAGGGGTGGATGAAAAACTGTTTTTT